The clone carrying this T cell receptor (beta chain) was found a few times. Antigen specificity is unknown. The germline V gene has CDR1 LNHDA and CDR2 SQIVND (reference sequence). V trimming: 4 bases; J trimming: 4 bases; junction bases outside the gene matches: 3. The CDR3 covers 14 residues. TCRdb fed the reads into MiXCR, producing one record per CDR3 protein. Altogether hundreds of thousands of distinct CDR3 sequences are present, 11% being singletons, with the ten largest covering about a tenth. The source of the sample is a study of T cell repertoires in cytomegalovirus infection. Looking at the study overall: Carrying CMV and the relevant HLA type showed in public TCR beta signatures. Notes on the study in general: Predominance within the ex vivo response was attributable to HLA-C-restricted CMV-specific TCR beta clonotypes. Cumulative public TCR beta family frequency identified carriers of CMV plus the relevant HLA.

The rearrangement links TRBV19 to TRBJ2-2, with 7 bases matching TRBD1. Source material: PBMCs. The origin of this receptor is a human donor in good health (CMV status not recorded). Some clones in this sample may be carry-over from other donors' samples. In DNA, the CDR3 is TGTGCCAGTAGTAACAGGGGTGGCACCGGGGAGCTGTTTTTT. It translates to CASSNRGGTGELFF.